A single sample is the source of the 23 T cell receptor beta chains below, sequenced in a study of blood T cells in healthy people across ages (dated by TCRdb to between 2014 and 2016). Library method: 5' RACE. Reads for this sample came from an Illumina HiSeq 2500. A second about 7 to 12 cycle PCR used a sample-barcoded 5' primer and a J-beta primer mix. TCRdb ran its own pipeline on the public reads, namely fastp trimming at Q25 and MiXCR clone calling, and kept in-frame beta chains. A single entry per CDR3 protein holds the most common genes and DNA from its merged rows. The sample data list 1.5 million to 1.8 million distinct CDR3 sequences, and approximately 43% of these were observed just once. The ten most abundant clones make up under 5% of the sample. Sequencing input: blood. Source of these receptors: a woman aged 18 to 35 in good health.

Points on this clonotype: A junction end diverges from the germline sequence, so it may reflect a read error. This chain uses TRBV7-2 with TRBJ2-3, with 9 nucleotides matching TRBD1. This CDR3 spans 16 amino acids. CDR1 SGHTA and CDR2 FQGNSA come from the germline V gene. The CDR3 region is CASSAQGAHSTDTQYF. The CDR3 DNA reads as TGTGCCAGCAGCGCACAGGGGGCCCATAGCACGGATACGCAGTATTTT.

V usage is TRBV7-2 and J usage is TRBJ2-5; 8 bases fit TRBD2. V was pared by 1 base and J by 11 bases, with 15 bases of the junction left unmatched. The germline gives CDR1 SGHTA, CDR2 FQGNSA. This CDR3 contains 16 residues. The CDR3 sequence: CASSLERGPSYNEQYF. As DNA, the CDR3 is TGTGCCAGCAGCTTAGAGCGGGGGCCTTCCTACAATGAGCAGTACTTC.

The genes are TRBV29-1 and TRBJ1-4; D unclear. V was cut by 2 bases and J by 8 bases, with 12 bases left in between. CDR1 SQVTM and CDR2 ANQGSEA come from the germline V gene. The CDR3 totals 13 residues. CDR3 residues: CSVERNGVEKLFF. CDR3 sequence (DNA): TGCAGCGTTGAAAGGAACGGGGTAGAAAAACTGTTTTTT.

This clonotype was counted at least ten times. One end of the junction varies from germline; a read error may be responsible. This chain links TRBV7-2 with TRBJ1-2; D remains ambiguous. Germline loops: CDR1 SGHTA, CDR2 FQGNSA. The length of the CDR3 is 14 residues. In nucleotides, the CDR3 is TGCGCCAGCAGCCTTACGGACGGCAACTATGGCTACACCTTC. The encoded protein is CASSLTDGNYGYTF. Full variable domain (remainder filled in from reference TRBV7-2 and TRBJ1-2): GAGVSQSPSNKVTEKGKDVELRCDPISGHTALYWYRQSLGQGLEFLIYFQGNSAPDKSGLPSDRFSAERTGGSVSTLTIQRTQQEDSAVYLCASSLTDGNYGYTFGSGTRLTVV.

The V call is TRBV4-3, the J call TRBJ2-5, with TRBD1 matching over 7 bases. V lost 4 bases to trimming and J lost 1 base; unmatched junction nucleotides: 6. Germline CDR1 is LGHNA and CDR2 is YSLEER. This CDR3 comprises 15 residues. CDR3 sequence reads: CASSRATGIQETQYF. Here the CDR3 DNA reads TGCGCCAGCAGCCGCGCGACAGGGATCCAAGAGACCCAGTACTTC.

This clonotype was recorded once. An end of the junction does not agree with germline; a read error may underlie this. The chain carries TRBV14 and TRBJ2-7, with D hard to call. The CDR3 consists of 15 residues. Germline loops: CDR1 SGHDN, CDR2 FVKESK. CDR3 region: CASSQDRVMGYERYF. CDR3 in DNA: TGTGCCAGCAGCCAAGACCGGGTTATGGGCTACGAGCGGTACTTC.

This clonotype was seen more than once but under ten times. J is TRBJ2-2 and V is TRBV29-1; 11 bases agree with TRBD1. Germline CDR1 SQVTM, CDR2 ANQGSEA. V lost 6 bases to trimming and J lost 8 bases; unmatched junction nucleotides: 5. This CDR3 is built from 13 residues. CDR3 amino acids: CSVKDRGLGELFF. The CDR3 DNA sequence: TGCAGCGTGAAGGACAGGGGGCTAGGGGAGCTGTTTTTT.

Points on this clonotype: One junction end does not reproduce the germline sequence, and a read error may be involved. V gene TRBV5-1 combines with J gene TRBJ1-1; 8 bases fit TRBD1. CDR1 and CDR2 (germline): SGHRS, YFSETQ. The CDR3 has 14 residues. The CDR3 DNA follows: TGTGCCAGCAGCTCGACAGGGGTCGGAACTGAAGCTTTCTTT. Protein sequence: CASSSTGVGTEAFF.

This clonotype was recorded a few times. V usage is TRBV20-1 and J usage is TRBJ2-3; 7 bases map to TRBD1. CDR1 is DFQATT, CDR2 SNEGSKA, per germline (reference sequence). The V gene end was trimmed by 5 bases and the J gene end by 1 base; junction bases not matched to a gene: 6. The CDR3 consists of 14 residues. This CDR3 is CSAVRDSGTDTQYF. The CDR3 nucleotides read TGCAGTGCTGTCCGGGACAGTGGCACAGATACGCAGTATTTT.

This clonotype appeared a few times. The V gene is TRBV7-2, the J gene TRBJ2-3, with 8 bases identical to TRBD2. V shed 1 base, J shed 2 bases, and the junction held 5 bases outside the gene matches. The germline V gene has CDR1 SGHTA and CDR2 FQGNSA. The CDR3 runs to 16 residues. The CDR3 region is CASSLVPGGSTDTQYF. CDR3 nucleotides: TGTGCCAGCAGCTTAGTACCGGGGGGGTCCACAGATACGCAGTATTTT.

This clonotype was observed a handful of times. CDR3 coding DNA: TGCGCCAGCAGCTTGTTGGCTAGCGGGGCTTACGAGCAGTACTTC. This translates into CASSLLASGAYEQYF. V and J are TRBV5-1 and TRBJ2-7, with TRBD2 matching 9 bases. Germline trimming cut 1 base from V and 4 bases from J; bases unmatched to any gene: 6. This CDR3 spans 15 amino acids. Germline V gene lookup returns CDR1 SGHRS and CDR2 YFSETQ.

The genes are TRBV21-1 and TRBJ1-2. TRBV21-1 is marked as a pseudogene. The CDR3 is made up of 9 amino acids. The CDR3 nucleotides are TGTGCCAGCAGCAACGCGGGCACCTTC. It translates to CASSNAGTF.

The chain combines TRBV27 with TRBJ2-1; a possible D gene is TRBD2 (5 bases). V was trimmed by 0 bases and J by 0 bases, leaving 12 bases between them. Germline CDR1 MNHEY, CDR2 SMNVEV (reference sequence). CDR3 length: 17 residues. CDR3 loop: CASSLSLLGSSYNEQFF. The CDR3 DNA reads TGTGCCAGCAGTTTATCCCTTCTGGGGAGCTCCTACAATGAGCAGTTCTTC.

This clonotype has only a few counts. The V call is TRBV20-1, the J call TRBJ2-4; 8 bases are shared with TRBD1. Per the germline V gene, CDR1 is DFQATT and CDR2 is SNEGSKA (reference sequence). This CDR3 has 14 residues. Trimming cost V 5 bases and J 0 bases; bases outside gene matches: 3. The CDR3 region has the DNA TGCAGTGCTTCGGACAGGGTAGCCAAAAACATTCAGTACTTC. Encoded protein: CSASDRVAKNIQYF.

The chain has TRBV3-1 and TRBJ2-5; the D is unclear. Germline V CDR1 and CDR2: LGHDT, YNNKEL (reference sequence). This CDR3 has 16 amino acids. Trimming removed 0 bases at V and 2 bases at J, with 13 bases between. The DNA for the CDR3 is TGTGCCAGCAGCCAAGATTCCGCGGCGTGGCAAGAGACCCAGTACTTC. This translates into CASSQDSAAWQETQYF.

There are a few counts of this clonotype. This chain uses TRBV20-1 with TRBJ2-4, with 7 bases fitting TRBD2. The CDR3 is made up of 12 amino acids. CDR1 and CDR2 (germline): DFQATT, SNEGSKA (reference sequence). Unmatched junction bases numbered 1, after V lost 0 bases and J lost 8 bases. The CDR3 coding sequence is TGCAGTGCTAGAGAAGGGAGGGACATTCAGTACTTC. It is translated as CSAREGRDIQYF.

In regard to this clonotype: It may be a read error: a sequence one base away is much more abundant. CDR3 sequence: CSVDRGADTQYF. In DNA form, the CDR3 reads TGCAGCGTTGACAGGGGGGCAGATACGCAGTATTTT. The chain recombines TRBV29-1 with TRBJ2-3, with D perhaps TRBD1 (7 bases). With 3 bases removed from V and 4 bases from J, the gap between germline ends came to 8 bases. The CDR3 is 12 residues long. CDR1 is SQVTM, CDR2 ANQGSEA, per germline.

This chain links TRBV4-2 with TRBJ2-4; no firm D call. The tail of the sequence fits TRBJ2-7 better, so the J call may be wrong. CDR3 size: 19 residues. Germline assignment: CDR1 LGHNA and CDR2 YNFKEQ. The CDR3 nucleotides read TGTGCCAGCAGCCCTCAAACTGTCGCCTCGCAGACCGAGTCCGACGAGCAGTACTTC. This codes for CASSPQTVASQTESDEQYF.

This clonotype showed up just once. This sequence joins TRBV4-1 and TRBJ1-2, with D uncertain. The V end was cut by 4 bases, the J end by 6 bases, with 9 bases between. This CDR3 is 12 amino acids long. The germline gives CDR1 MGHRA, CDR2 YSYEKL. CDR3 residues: CASSLGSNGYTF. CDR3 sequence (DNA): TGCGCCAGCAGCCTCGGATCCAATGGCTACACCTTC.

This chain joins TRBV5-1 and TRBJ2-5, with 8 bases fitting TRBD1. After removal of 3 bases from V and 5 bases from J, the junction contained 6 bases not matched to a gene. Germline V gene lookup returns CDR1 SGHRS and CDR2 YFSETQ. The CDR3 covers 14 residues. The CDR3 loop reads CASSWTGSTETQYF. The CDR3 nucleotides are TGCGCCAGCAGCTGGACAGGGAGCACCGAGACCCAGTACTTC.

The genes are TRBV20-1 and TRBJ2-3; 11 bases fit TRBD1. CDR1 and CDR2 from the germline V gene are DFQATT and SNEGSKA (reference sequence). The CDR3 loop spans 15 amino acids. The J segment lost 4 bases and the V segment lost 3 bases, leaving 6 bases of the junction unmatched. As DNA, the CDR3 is TGCAGTGCTAGGGCGGACAGGGGGCGCGCAGATACGCAGTATTTT. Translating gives CSARADRGRADTQYF.

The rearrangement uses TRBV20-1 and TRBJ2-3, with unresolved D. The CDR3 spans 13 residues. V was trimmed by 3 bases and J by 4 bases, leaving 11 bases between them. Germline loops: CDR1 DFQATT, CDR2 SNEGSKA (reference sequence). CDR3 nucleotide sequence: TGCAGTGCTAGGCTGTCCGGGTCAGATACGCAGTATTTT. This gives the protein CSARLSGSDTQYF.

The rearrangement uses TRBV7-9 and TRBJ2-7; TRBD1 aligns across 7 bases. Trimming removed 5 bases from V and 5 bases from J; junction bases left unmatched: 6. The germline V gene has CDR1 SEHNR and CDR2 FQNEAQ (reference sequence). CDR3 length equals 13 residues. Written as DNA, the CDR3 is TGTGCCAGCAGCGTCACAGGGGACCACGAGCAGTACTTC. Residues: CASSVTGDHEQYF.